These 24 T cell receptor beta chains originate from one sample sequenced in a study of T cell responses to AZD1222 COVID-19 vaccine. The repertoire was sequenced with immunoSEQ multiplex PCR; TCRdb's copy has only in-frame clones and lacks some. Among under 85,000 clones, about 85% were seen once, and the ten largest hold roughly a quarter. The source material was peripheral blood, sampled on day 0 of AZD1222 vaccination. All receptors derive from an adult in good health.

The CDR3 spells CASSPGAGRYNSPLHF. The DNA for the CDR3 is TGCGCCAGCAGCCCGGGGGCGGGACGGTATAATTCACCCCTCCACTTT. This chain connects TRBV5-1 to TRBJ1-6; tentatively, D is TRBD1 (6 bases). The germline gives CDR1 SGHRS, CDR2 YFSETQ. This CDR3 spans 16 amino acids. The V gene lost 4 bases and the J gene lost 4 bases, with 15 bases spanning the gap. Using reference TRBV5-1 and TRBJ1-6 for the parts outside the CDR3, the full variable domain is KAGVTQTPRYLIKTRGQQVTLSCSPISGHRSVSWYQQTPGQGLQFLFEYFSETQRNKGNFPGRFSGRQFSNSRSEMNVSTLELGDSALYLCASSPGAGRYNSPLHFGNGTRLTVT.

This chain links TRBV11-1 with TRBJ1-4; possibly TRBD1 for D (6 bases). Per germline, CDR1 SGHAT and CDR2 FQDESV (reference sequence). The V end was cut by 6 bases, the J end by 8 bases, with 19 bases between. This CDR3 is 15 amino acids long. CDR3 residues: CASSLLKGQREKLFF. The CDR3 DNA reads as TGTGCCAGCAGTTTATTGAAGGGACAACGAGAAAAACTGTTTTTT. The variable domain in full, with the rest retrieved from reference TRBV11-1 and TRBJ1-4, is EAEVAQSPRYKITEKSQAVAFWCDPISGHATLYWYRQILGQGPELLVQFQDESVVDDSQLPKDRFSAERLKGVDSTLKIQPAELGDSAMYLCASSLLKGQREKLFFGSGTQLSVL.

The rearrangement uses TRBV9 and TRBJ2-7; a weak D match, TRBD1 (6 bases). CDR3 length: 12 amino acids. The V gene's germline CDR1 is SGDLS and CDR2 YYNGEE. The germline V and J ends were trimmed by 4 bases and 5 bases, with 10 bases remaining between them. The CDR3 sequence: CASSLQGNEQYF. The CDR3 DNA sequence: TGTGCCAGCAGCCTACAGGGAAACGAGCAGTACTTC. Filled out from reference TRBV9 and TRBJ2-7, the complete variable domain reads DSGVTQTPKHLITATGQRVTLRCSPRSGDLSVYWYQQSLDQGLQFLIQYYNGEERAKGNILERFSAQQFPDLHSELNLSSLELGDSALYFCASSLQGNEQYFGPGTRLTVT.

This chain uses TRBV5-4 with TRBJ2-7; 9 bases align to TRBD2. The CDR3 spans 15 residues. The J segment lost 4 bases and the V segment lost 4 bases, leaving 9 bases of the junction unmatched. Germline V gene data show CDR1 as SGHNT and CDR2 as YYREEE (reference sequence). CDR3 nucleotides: TGTGCCAGCAGCCATCGTAATAGCGGGAGTTACGAGCAGTACTTC. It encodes CASSHRNSGSYEQYF.

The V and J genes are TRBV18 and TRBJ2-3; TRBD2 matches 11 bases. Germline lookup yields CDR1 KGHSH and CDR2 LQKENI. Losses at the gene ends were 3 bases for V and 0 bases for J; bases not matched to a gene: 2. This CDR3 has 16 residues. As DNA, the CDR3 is TGTGCCAGCTCACCGTGGACTAGCGGGAGCACAGATACGCAGTATTTT. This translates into CASSPWTSGSTDTQYF.

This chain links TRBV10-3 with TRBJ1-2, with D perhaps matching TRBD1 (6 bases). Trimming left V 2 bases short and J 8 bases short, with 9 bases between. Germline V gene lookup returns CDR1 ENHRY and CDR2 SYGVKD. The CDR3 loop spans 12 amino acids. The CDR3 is CAISEDGQGYTF. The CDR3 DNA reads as TGTGCCATCAGTGAGGACGGACAGGGCTACACCTTC.

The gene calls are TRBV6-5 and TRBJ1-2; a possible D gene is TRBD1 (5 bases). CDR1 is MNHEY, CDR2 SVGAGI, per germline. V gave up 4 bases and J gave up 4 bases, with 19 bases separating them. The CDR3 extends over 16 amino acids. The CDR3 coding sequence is TGTGCCAGCAGTTCGGGGGGAAGGACGGAATCCTATGGCTACACCTTC. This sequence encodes CASSSGGRTESYGYTF.

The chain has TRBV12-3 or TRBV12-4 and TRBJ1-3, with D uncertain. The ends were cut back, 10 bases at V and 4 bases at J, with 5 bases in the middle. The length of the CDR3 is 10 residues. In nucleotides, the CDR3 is TGTGCCACCACGGGAAACACCATATATTTT. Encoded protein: CATTGNTIYF.

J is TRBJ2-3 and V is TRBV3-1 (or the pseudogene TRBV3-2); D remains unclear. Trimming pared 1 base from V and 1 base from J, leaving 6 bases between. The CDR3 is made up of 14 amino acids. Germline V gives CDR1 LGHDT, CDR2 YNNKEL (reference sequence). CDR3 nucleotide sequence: TGTGCCAGCAGCCAAGTGGCTGGCACAGATACGCAGTATTTT. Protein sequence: CASSQVAGTDTQYF.

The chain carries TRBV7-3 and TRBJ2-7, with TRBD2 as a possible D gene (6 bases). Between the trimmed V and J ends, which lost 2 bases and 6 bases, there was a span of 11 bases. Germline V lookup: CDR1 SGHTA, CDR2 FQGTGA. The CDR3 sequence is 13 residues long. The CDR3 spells CASSLSGVAEQYF. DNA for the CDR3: TGTGCCAGCAGCTTATCGGGGGTTGCCGAGCAGTACTTC.

In DNA, the CDR3 is TGTGCCAGCAGTTACTGGACAGGAATGAACACTGAAGCTTTCTTT. It codes for CASSYWTGMNTEAFF. The J gene is TRBJ1-1, the V gene TRBV6-5; 7 bases are shared with TRBD1. The CDR3 has 15 residues. CDR1 and CDR2 from the germline V gene are MNHEY and SVGAGI. The V gene end was trimmed by 1 base and the J gene end by 0 bases; junction bases not matched to a gene: 2.

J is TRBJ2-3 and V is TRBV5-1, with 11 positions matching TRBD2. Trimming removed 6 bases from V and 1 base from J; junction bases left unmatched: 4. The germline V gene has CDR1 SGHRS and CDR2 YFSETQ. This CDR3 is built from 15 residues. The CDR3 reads CASNLAGGGTDTQYF. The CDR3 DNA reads TGCGCCAGCAACCTAGCGGGAGGCGGCACAGATACGCAGTATTTT.

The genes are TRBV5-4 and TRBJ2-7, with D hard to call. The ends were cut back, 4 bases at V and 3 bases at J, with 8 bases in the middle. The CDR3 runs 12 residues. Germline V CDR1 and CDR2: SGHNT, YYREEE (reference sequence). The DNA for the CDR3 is TGTGCCAGCAGCCGAGGTTACTACGAGCAGTACTTC. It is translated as CASSRGYYEQYF.

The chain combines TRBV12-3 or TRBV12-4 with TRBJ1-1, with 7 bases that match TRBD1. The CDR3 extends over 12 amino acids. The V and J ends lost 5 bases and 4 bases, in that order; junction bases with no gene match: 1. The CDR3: CASSRQGTEAFF. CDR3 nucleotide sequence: TGTGCCAGCAGTCGACAGGGCACTGAAGCTTTCTTT.

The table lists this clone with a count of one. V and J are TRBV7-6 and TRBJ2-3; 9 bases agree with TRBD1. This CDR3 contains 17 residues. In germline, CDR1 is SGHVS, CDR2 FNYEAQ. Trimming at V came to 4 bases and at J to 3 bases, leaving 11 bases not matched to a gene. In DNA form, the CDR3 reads TGTGCCAGCAGCTCCCAATCGACAGGGGGTCTTACAGATACGCAGTATTTT. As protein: CASSSQSTGGLTDTQYF.

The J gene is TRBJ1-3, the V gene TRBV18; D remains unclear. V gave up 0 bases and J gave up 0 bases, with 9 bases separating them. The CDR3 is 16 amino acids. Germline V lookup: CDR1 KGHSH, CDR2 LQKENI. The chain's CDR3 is CASSPPASRSGNTIYF. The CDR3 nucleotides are TGTGCCAGCTCACCACCGGCCAGCCGCTCTGGAAACACCATATATTTT.

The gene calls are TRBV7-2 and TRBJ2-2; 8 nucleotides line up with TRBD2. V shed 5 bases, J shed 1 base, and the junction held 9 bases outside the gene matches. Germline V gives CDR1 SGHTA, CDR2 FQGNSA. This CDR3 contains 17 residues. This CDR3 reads CASSLLRGRMNTGELFF. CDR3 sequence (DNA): TGTGCCAGCAGCCTCCTCCGCGGGAGGATGAACACCGGGGAGCTGTTTTTT.

CDR3 loop: CASSPGDPTNTEAFF. The CDR3 DNA reads TGTGCCAGCTCACCGGGGGACCCGACGAACACTGAAGCTTTCTTT. This chain connects TRBV18 to TRBJ1-1; tentative D call: TRBD1 (5 bases). The CDR3 is 15 residues long. V was shortened by 3 bases and J by 1 base, with 12 bases between the two germline ends. CDR1 and CDR2 from the germline V gene are KGHSH and LQKENI.

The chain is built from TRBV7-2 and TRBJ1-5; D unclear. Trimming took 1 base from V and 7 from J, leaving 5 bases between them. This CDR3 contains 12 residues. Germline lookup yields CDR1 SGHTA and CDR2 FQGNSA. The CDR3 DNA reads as TGTGCCAGCAGCTTAGAGCAGCAGCCCCAGCATTTT. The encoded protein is CASSLEQQPQHF.

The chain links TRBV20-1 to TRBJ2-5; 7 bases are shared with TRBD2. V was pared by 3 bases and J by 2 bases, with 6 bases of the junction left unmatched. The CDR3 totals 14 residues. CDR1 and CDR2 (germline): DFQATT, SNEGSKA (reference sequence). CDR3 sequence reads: CSASYAGVQETQYF. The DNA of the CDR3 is TGCAGTGCTAGTTACGCGGGAGTACAAGAGACCCAGTACTTC.

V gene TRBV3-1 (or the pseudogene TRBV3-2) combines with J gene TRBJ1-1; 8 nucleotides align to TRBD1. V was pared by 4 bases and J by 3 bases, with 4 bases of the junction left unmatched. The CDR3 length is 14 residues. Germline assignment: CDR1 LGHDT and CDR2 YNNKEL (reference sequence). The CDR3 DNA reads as TGTGCCAGCAGCCCCGGACAGGGTGACACTGAAGCTTTCTTT. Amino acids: CASSPGQGDTEAFF.

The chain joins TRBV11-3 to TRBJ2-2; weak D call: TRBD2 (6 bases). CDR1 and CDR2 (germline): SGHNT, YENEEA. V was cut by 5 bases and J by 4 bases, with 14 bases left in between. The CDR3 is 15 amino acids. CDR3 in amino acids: CASSLPVAVTGELFF. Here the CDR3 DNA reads TGTGCCAGCAGCCTCCCGGTAGCGGTCACCGGGGAGCTGTTTTTT.

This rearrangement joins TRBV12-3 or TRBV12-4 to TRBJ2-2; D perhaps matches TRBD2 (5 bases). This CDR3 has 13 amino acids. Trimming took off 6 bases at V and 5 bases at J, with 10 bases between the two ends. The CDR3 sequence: CASRPTRTGELFF. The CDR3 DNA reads TGTGCCAGCAGACCCACTAGAACCGGGGAGCTGTTTTTT.

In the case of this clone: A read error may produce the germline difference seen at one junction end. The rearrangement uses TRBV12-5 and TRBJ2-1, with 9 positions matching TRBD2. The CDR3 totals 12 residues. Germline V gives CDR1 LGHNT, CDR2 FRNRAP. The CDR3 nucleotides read TGTGCTAGTGGCCCCCAGCGGGAGGCTAATCTCTTC. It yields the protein CASGPQREANLF.